These 9 T cell receptor beta chains were sequenced from one sample in a study of metastatic and nonmetastatic thyroid tumors. Using MiXCR, TCRdb reanalyzed the PCR reads. In the table there are 7,000 to 8,500 clones, roughly 29% of which are singletons. Among the patients, none had received any treatment before thyroid surgery. The sequencing sample was made of tumor tissue. Receptor source: a female donor with papillary thyroid cancer or a benign thyroid nodule (not recorded which). Some clones in this sample may be carry-over from other donors' samples.

The chain couples TRBV27 to TRBJ1-1; D is perhaps TRBD1 (6 bases). Germline V CDR1 and CDR2: MNHEY, SMNVEV (reference sequence). The V gene lost 3 bases and the J gene lost 0 bases, with 11 bases spanning the gap. The CDR3 extends over 15 amino acids. In DNA, the CDR3 is TGTGCCAGCAGTTTTGGGGGGACATTGAACACTGAAGCTTTCTTT. It encodes CASSFGGTLNTEAFF.

The chain links TRBV6-1 to TRBJ2-5; TRBD1 aligns across 7 bases. The ends lost 0 bases at V and 3 bases at J; junction bases unmatched: 16. The CDR3 spans 19 residues. CDR1 and CDR2 (germline): MNHNS, SASEGT. CDR3: CASSEAWTVTGTAKETQYF. Here the CDR3 DNA reads TGTGCCAGCAGTGAAGCCTGGACCGTGACAGGGACGGCAAAAGAGACCCAGTACTTC.

This chain connects TRBV20-1 to TRBJ1-1, with 8 nucleotides matching TRBD1. Germline V gene data show CDR1 as DFQATT and CDR2 as SNEGSKA (reference sequence). The ends lost 8 bases at V and 5 bases at J; junction bases unmatched: 10. This CDR3 is 13 amino acids long. CDR3 bases: TGCAGTTATACAGGGGGGCGAGGGACTGAAGCTTTCTTT. Translating it yields CSYTGGRGTEAFF.

This clone is labeled medium-sized. The V call is TRBV9, the J call TRBJ1-2; TRBD1 agrees at 7 bases. Looked up from germline, CDR1 is SGDLS and CDR2 is YYNGEE. V lost 3 bases and J lost 8; bases outside the gene matches: 10. The CDR3 has 14 amino acids. The CDR3 sequence is CASSARDSSWGYTF. CDR3 coding DNA: TGTGCCAGCAGCGCCCGGGACAGTTCTTGGGGCTACACCTTC.

In its sample, this clone was seen many times. This chain links TRBV27 with TRBJ1-1, with 8 bases that match TRBD1. CDR3 size: 16 residues. Germline CDR1 reads MNHEY; CDR2 reads SMNVEV (reference sequence). The V gene end was trimmed by 6 bases and the J gene end by 1 base; junction bases not matched to a gene: 10. DNA of the CDR3: TGTGCCAGCAGCCAATTCCAGGGGGCGTCGAACACTGAAGCTTTCTTT. Its protein is CASSQFQGASNTEAFF.

The chain links TRBV20-1 to TRBJ1-2; 9 bases agree with TRBD1. With V trimmed by 3 bases and J by 4 bases, 6 bases remained unmatched. This CDR3 region has 14 residues. Germline V CDR1 and CDR2: DFQATT, SNEGSKA (reference sequence). As DNA, the CDR3 is TGCAGTGCTAGGGACCACAGGGGGCCCTATGGCTACACCTTC. Residues: CSARDHRGPYGYTF.

This clone is deemed medium-sized. The chain couples TRBV5-5 to TRBJ1-2; D call uncertain. Germline values: CDR1 SGHKS, CDR2 YYEKEE (reference sequence). The CDR3 runs to 14 residues. The V and J ends lost 0 bases and 1 base respectively, with 7 bases between them. For the CDR3, the DNA is TGTGCCAGCAGCTTGGGGCGGCTTAACTATGGCTACACCTTC. Its translation is CASSLGRLNYGYTF.

By sample share, this clone is medium-sized. The rearrangement links TRBV19 to TRBJ1-5; 7 positions agree with TRBD1. The V and J ends lost 5 bases and 0 bases, in that order; junction bases with no gene match: 4. CDR1 LNHDA and CDR2 SQIVND come from the germline V gene (reference sequence). This CDR3 contains 15 residues. The CDR3 DNA follows: TGTGCCAGTAGTTCGAGACAGGGTAGCAATCAGCCCCAGCATTTT. Its translation: CASSSRQGSNQPQHF.

The chain is built from TRBV20-1 and TRBJ1-1; D call uncertain. Germline-derived CDR1 and CDR2 are DFQATT and SNEGSKA (reference sequence). The CDR3 is 11 amino acids. Trimming pared 0 bases from V and 8 bases from J, leaving 7 bases between. This CDR3 is CSARDVGEAFF. Here the CDR3 DNA reads TGCAGTGCTAGAGATGTGGGGGAAGCTTTCTTT.